This T cell receptor beta chain was recovered during a study of T cells in Graves' hyperthyroidism and ophthalmopathy. The study, taken as a whole, reports: Blood also contained most expanded thyroid clonotypes above 0.001. A model of 13 V-J pairs discriminated ophthalmopathy from stable hyperthyroidism.

As concerns this clonotype: The antigen remains undetermined.

V lost 4 bases, J lost 5 bases, and 15 bases lay in between. This CDR3 has 14 amino acids. CDR1 SGHRS and CDR2 YFSETQ come from the germline V gene. Researchers amplified the TCR beta CDR3 regions from RNA transcripts. TCR CDR3 underwent first-round RT-PCR with the HTBI primer set. TCRdb ran MiXCR on the multiplex PCR reads and lists one entry per CDR3 protein. Among about 400,000 distinct CDR3 sequences, 15% were seen once, and the ten largest hold about 31%. If no ophthalmopathy progression occurred within 18 months, Graves' hyperthyroidism was stable. The sample taken for sequencing was blood. The TCR sequence derives from a woman aged 30 to 39 with Graves' hyperthyroidism. This rearrangement joins TRBV5-1 to TRBJ2-5, with D possibly matching TRBD1 (6 bases). The CDR3 reads CASSGSGVGETQYF. DNA of the CDR3: TGCGCCAGCAGCGGATCAGGGGTCGGGGAGACCCAGTACTTC.